This passage covers 24 T cell receptor beta chains from one sample sequenced in a study of blood T cell repertoires in COVID-19. The repertoire was sequenced with immunoSEQ multiplex PCR; TCRdb's copy has only in-frame clones and lacks some. The table has 130,000 or so clones, 88% seen once. The material sequenced was peripheral blood. The receptors shown here come from a woman aged 55 to 70 with acute or convalescent COVID-19.

V and J are TRBV24-1 and TRBJ2-7; the D gene is possibly TRBD2 (7 bases). In germline, CDR1 is KGHDR, CDR2 SFDVKD. There are 16 residues in the CDR3. V shed 2 bases and J shed 2 bases, with 15 bases lying between them. CDR3 loop: CATSDSTGGQPYEQYF. The CDR3 nucleotides read TGTGCCACCAGTGATTCTACCGGGGGGCAACCCTACGAGCAGTACTTC.

The chain uses TRBV29-1 and TRBJ2-1; D is perhaps TRBD1 (6 bases). The germline gives CDR1 SQVTM, CDR2 ANQGSEA. The CDR3 length is 12 residues. Trimming pared 7 bases from V and 2 bases from J, leaving 9 bases between. CDR3 protein: CSGTDTYNEQFF. In DNA form, the CDR3 reads TGCAGCGGGACAGATACCTACAATGAGCAGTTCTTC.

CDR3 nucleotide sequence: TGTGCCAGCAGTTACTCTCTCGCCGGGAATCAGCCCCAGCATTTT. This sequence encodes CASSYSLAGNQPQHF. The chain is built from TRBV6-5 and TRBJ1-5, with D uncertain. The CDR3 sequence is 15 residues long. The V gene lost 0 bases and the J gene lost 4 bases, with 10 bases spanning the gap. CDR1 is MNHEY, CDR2 SVGAGI, per germline.

The rearrangement joins TRBV4-3 to TRBJ2-7, with 9 positions matching TRBD1. The CDR3 sequence is 16 residues long. Germline V gene sequence: CDR1 LGHNA, CDR2 YSLEER. V shed 3 bases, J shed 5 bases, and the junction held 11 bases outside the gene matches. CDR3 DNA sequence: TGCGCCAGCAGCCAGGGCCCCGGGACAGGGTCGGACGAGCAGTACTTC. This gives the protein CASSQGPGTGSDEQYF.

The gene calls are TRBV6-2 or TRBV6-3 and TRBJ1-4; D unclear. V lost 3 bases and J 5 bases, leaving 10 bases between the germline ends. CDR1 is MNHEY and CDR2 is SVGEGT in the germline V gene. This CDR3 has 14 amino acids. CDR3: CASSYQQTNEKLFF. CDR3 sequence (DNA): TGTGCCAGCAGTTATCAACAGACAAATGAAAAACTGTTTTTT.

This chain connects TRBV5-6 to TRBJ2-5; 11 bases are shared with TRBD1. CDR1 and CDR2 (germline): SGHDT, YYEEEE. V lost 4 bases and J lost 2; bases outside the gene matches: 4. The CDR3 totals 15 residues. CDR3 bases: TGTGCCAGCAGCCCGGGACAGGGGGTTCAAGAGACCCAGTACTTC. This translates into CASSPGQGVQETQYF.

This chain links TRBV3-1 (or the pseudogene TRBV3-2) with TRBJ1-5; 7 positions match TRBD1. Germline-derived CDR1 and CDR2 are LGHDT and YNNKEL (reference sequence). V was clipped by 2 bases and J by 5 bases; unmatched bases: 3. This CDR3 has 14 residues. CDR3 nucleotides: TGTGCCAGCAGCCAATTCAGGGGGGATCAGCCCCAGCATTTT. It specifies CASSQFRGDQPQHF.

V is TRBV5-3 and J is TRBJ2-1, with D possibly TRBD1 on 5 matching bases. TRBV5-3 is given ORF status, its function remaining uncertain. Trimming stripped 3 bases from V and 8 bases from J, with 21 bases between. This CDR3 comprises 16 residues. CDR3 bases: TGTGCCAGAAGCTCTATCCGGCTGAGAAGGGGCTATGAGCAGTTCTTC. Translated, it gives CARSSIRLRRGYEQFF.

The chain uses TRBV5-1 and TRBJ2-1, with 14 bases that match TRBD2. The CDR3 is 18 residues long. V trimming: 1 base; J trimming: 2 bases; junction bases outside the gene matches: 5. Per germline, CDR1 SGHRS and CDR2 YFSETQ. In DNA, the CDR3 is TGCGCCAGCAGCTTGAGGACTAGCGGGGGGACCCCCTACAATGAGCAGTTCTTC. Residues: CASSLRTSGGTPYNEQFF. Using reference TRBV5-1 and TRBJ2-1 for the parts outside the CDR3, the full variable domain is KAGVTQTPRYLIKTRGQQVTLSCSPISGHRSVSWYQQTPGQGLQFLFEYFSETQRNKGNFPGRFSGRQFSNSRSEMNVSTLELGDSALYLCASSLRTSGGTPYNEQFFGPGTRLTVL.

This rearrangement joins TRBV5-4 to TRBJ1-1, with D perhaps TRBD1 (6 bases). The CDR3 length is 17 residues. Germline values: CDR1 SGHNT, CDR2 YYREEE (reference sequence). Trimming pared 0 bases from V and 6 bases from J, leaving 21 bases between. The CDR3 loop reads CASSLDLAGALEPEAFF. The CDR3 bases are TGTGCCAGCAGCTTGGATTTGGCGGGGGCGCTGGAGCCTGAAGCTTTCTTT.

This clone was detected only once. This rearrangement joins TRBV5-1 to TRBJ2-3, with no clear D. Trimming took off 0 bases at V and 4 bases at J, with 9 bases between the two ends. The CDR3 is 14 residues long. Per the germline V gene, CDR1 is SGHRS and CDR2 is YFSETQ. CDR3: CASSLDSRSDTQYF. CDR3 coding DNA: TGCGCCAGCAGCTTGGACAGTCGGTCAGATACGCAGTATTTT.

The chain links TRBV27 to TRBJ1-1; 11 bases align to TRBD1. V was pared by 6 bases and J by 3 bases, with 18 bases of the junction left unmatched. The germline gives CDR1 MNHEY, CDR2 SMNVEV (reference sequence). The CDR3 runs to 19 residues. CDR3 region: CASRKLLRDRGWRDTEAFF. Here the CDR3 DNA reads TGTGCCAGCAGAAAATTACTCCGGGACAGGGGGTGGAGGGACACTGAAGCTTTCTTT.

The V call is TRBV6-1, the J call TRBJ1-1; D possibly corresponds to TRBD1 (6 bases). The length of the CDR3 is 20 residues. V was pared by 2 bases and J by 1 base, with 26 bases between. Germline CDR1 and CDR2: MNHNS and SASEGT. CDR3 coding DNA: TGTGCCAGCAGTGAAATATGGCCAGGGGTTCGGCGGGCCCCGAACACTGAAGCTTTCTTT. This translates into CASSEIWPGVRRAPNTEAFF.

The rearrangement joins TRBV19 to TRBJ1-4; 10 bases line up with TRBD1. Germline V gene lookup returns CDR1 LNHDA and CDR2 SQIVND (reference sequence). V trimming: 9 bases; J trimming: 6 bases; junction bases outside the gene matches: 13. The CDR3 covers 16 residues. CDR3: CASRDRGVVWDEKLFF. CDR3 DNA: TGTGCCAGCAGGGACAGGGGAGTCGTTTGGGATGAAAAACTGTTTTTT.

This chain connects TRBV28 to TRBJ2-2; maybe TRBD1 (6 bases). The V gene lost 4 bases and the J gene lost 7 bases, with 16 bases spanning the gap. This CDR3 is 15 amino acids long. Germline V gene lookup returns CDR1 MDHEN and CDR2 SYDVKM. This CDR3 is CASSSPGVARGELFF. The DNA of the CDR3 is TGTGCCAGCAGTTCCCCAGGGGTAGCGCGCGGGGAGCTGTTTTTT.

The chain recombines TRBV14 with TRBJ1-3; TRBD1 aligns across 7 bases. Germline V gene data show CDR1 as SGHDN and CDR2 as FVKESK. The CDR3 loop spans 15 amino acids. Trimming at V came to 4 bases and at J to 2 bases, leaving 5 bases not matched to a gene. Here the CDR3 reads CASSRVGTAGNTIYF. Written as DNA, the CDR3 is TGTGCCAGCAGCCGTGTAGGGACAGCTGGAAACACCATATATTTT.

This clone was seen just once. The chain carries TRBV9 and TRBJ1-4; the D is unclear. The CDR3 has 15 amino acids. CDR1 and CDR2 (germline): SGDLS, YYNGEE. Deletions cut 0 bases from V and 8 bases from J, with 14 bases between. The CDR3 DNA is TGTGCCAGCAGCGTAGGAGCGGGAGCCGGGGAAAAACTGTTTTTT. Translated, it gives CASSVGAGAGEKLFF.

This rearrangement joins TRBV7-8 to TRBJ1-1; 8 bases match TRBD1. The germline gives CDR1 SGHVS, CDR2 FQNEAQ. V lost 4 bases and J lost 6; bases outside the gene matches: 7. CDR3 length: 14 residues. The CDR3 loop is CASSSFRGPAEAFF. CDR3 coding DNA: TGTGCCAGCAGCTCTTTCAGGGGGCCGGCTGAAGCTTTCTTT.

This chain uses TRBV3-1 (or the pseudogene TRBV3-2) with TRBJ1-5; D is unclear. In germline, CDR1 is LGHDT, CDR2 YNNKEL (reference sequence). V lost 10 bases, J lost 6 bases, and 16 bases lay in between. The CDR3 covers 13 residues. The CDR3 spells CATPRGIGQPQHF. In DNA form, the CDR3 reads TGTGCCACCCCGCGGGGAATTGGTCAGCCCCAGCATTTT.

The rearrangement joins TRBV18 to TRBJ1-2, with D perhaps matching TRBD1 (6 bases). Germline lookup yields CDR1 KGHSH and CDR2 LQKENI. The ends were cut back, 6 bases at V and 2 bases at J, with 16 bases in the middle. The CDR3 has 15 amino acids. The CDR3 coding sequence is TGTGCCAGCTCCCCTCCGGGACAACAAAACTATGGCTACACCTTC. This gives the protein CASSPPGQQNYGYTF.

The genes are TRBV7-2 and TRBJ2-2, with 9 bases lining up with TRBD1. CDR1 and CDR2 from the germline V gene are SGHTA and FQGNSA. The CDR3 contains 18 residues. The V segment lost 3 bases and the J segment 2 bases; nucleotides outside the gene matches: 10. The CDR3 here is CASSFLTGTGHNTGELFF. Here the CDR3 DNA reads TGTGCCAGCAGCTTTTTAACCGGGACAGGGCATAACACCGGGGAGCTGTTTTTT.

The rearrangement links TRBV19 to TRBJ1-6, with 7 bases matching TRBD1. Germline lookup yields CDR1 LNHDA and CDR2 SQIVND (reference sequence). The V gene end was trimmed by 5 bases and the J gene end by 5 bases; junction bases not matched to a gene: 15. There are 18 residues in the CDR3. The CDR3 DNA follows: TGTGCCAGTAGTCCTTGGGGTTTAGATGGACAGGATAATTCACCCCTCCACTTT. Translated: CASSPWGLDGQDNSPLHF.

CDR3 nucleotides: TGTGCCAGCAGCGTAGGAGTTAGCTCTACCTACGAGCAGTACTTC. Its translation is CASSVGVSSTYEQYF. The chain joins TRBV9 to TRBJ2-7; D is uncertain. Trimming stripped 0 bases from V and 2 bases from J, with 12 bases between. This CDR3 comprises 15 residues. Germline V gene lookup returns CDR1 SGDLS and CDR2 YYNGEE.

This clone was seen only a few times. The chain employs TRBV3-1 (or the pseudogene TRBV3-2) and TRBJ1-1, with 9 positions matching TRBD1. Germline assignment: CDR1 LGHDT and CDR2 YNNKEL (reference sequence). The ends lost 0 bases at V and 3 bases at J; junction bases unmatched: 5. The CDR3 has 16 residues. The CDR3 nucleotides are TGTGCCAGCAGCCAAGATCTCACAGGGGGCGACACTGAAGCTTTCTTT. Its translation is CASSQDLTGGDTEAFF.